The clone carrying this T cell receptor (beta chain) was counted between two and nine times. Its cognate antigen is unknown. This specimen belongs to a study of T-cell memory formation after mild COVID-19. About the study: TCR clusters were mostly donor specific.

This CDR3 has 13 residues. Losses at the gene ends were 4 bases for V and 6 bases for J; bases not matched to a gene: 3. The V gene's germline CDR1 is SNHLY and CDR2 FYNNEI. With constant-segment primers, 5'RACE yielded cDNA libraries of TCR alpha and TCR beta that carried sample barcodes and UMIs. TCRdb reanalysed the 5' RACE reads using MiXCR and keeps one entry per CDR3 protein. The sample includes around 400,000 distinct CDR3 sequences, 24% seen only once; the top ten take around 9.5%. Findings and caveats of the study: Contracting CD4+ clones lay largely in CM and EM, with CD8+ ones residing in EMRA.

Sequences were obtained from PBMCs or a T cell subset sorted from them (not recorded which). The TCR was taken from an adult woman who had mild COVID-19 (a few samples of this study predate the infection). Cell type and time point are not known. V gene TRBV2 combines with J gene TRBJ2-4; 7 bases map to TRBD1. CDR3 DNA sequence: TGTGCCAGCAGTGGACAGGGTGGAAACATTCAGTACTTC. This codes for CASSGQGGNIQYF. Combining the CDR3 with reference TRBV2 and TRBJ2-4 gives the whole variable domain EPEVTQTPSHQVTQMGQEVILRCVPISNHLYFYWYRQILGQKVEFLVSFYNNEISEKSEIFDDQFSVERPDGSNFTLKIRSTKLEDSAMYFCASSGQGGNIQYFGAGTRLSVL.